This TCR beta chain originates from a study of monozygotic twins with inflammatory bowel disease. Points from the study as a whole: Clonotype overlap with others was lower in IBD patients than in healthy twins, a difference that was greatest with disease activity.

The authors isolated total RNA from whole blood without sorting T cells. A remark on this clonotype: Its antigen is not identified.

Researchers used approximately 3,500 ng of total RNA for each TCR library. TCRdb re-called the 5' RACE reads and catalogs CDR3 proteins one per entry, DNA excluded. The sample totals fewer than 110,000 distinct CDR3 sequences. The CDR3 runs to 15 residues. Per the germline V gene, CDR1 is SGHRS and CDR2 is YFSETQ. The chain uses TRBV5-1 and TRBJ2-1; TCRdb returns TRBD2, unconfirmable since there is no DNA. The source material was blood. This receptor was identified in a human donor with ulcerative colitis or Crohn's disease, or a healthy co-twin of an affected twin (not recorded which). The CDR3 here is CASSLASRLNNEQFF.